A selection of T cell receptor beta chains follows, all from one sample in a study of T cell clonotyping in hematopoietic cell transplantation. Assay used: immunoSEQ multiplex PCR; TCRdb lists only in-frame clones, some missing. The repertoire includes approximately 11,000 clones, just over 45% of them detected once, and less than 10% sits in the top ten. The input for sequencing was PBMCs, taken 30 days after allogeneic stem cell transplant. The receptors here all came from a male patient aged 45-59 years who had an allogeneic stem cell transplant from an unrelated donor, so the T cells may come from the graft donor. Some clones in this sample may be carry-over from other donors' samples. CDR3s include the opening cysteine and the closing phenylalanine or tryptophan. The order of the fields is D gene, J gene, V gene, clone size, CDR3 DNA, CDR3 protein. The D gene is left open where the match is weak. Rows may omit the clone size; those that give it use once, few, many or a size class.

D gene: .; J gene: TRBJ1-2; V gene: TRBV4-1; clone size: .; CDR3 DNA: TGCGCCAGCAGCCAAGAAACAGGGGGCTACACCTTC; CDR3 protein: CASSQETGGYTF
D gene: .; J gene: TRBJ2-4; V gene: TRBV1; clone size: .; CDR3 DNA: TGCACCAGCAGCCAACCACCGGGACTAGCGGCAAAAAACATTCAGTACTTC; CDR3 protein: CTSSQPPGLAAKNIQYF
D gene: .; J gene: TRBJ2-3; V gene: TRBV5-1; clone size: .; CDR3 DNA: TGCGCCAGCAGCCAGTTGGGCATATCCACAGATACGCAGTATTTT; CDR3 protein: CASSQLGISTDTQYF
D gene: .; J gene: TRBJ1-5; V gene: TRBV6-5; clone size: .; CDR3 DNA: TGTGCTTCGGGGCGGGGAAATCAGCCCCAGCATTTT; CDR3 protein: CASGRGNQPQHF
D gene: TRBD1; J gene: TRBJ1-2; V gene: TRBV6-4; clone size: few; CDR3 DNA: TGTGCCAGCAGTGAAGAGACAGGGGGACAGGGCTACACCTTC; CDR3 protein: CASSEETGGQGYTF
D gene: .; J gene: TRBJ1-2; V gene: TRBV13; clone size: few; CDR3 DNA: TGTGCCAGCAGCTTAGGTACGGTTCTGAGCTATGGCTACACCTTC; CDR3 protein: CASSLGTVLSYGYTF
D gene: .; J gene: TRBJ1-2; V gene: TRBV5-6; clone size: .; CDR3 DNA: TGTGCCAGCAGCTTTACAGGGATCTATGGCTACACCTTC; CDR3 protein: CASSFTGIYGYTF
D gene: .; J gene: TRBJ2-1; V gene: TRBV4-1; clone size: .; CDR3 DNA: TGCGCCAGCAGCCAAGTACCCCTGCTGTCCTACAATGAGCAGTTCTTC; CDR3 protein: CASSQVPLLSYNEQFF
D gene: TRBD1; J gene: TRBJ1-6; V gene: TRBV2; clone size: .; CDR3 DNA: TGTGCCAGCAGTCAGGACAGGGGTTACTCACCCCTCCACTTT; CDR3 protein: CASSQDRGYSPLHF
D gene: TRBD1; J gene: TRBJ2-7; V gene: TRBV5-1; clone size: .; CDR3 DNA: TGCGCCAGCAGCTTGGGACAGGGAATTGGCGAGCAGTACTTC; CDR3 protein: CASSLGQGIGEQYF
D gene: .; J gene: TRBJ2-7; V gene: TRBV2; clone size: .; CDR3 DNA: TGTGCCAGCAGTGACGACAGCTACGAGCAGTACTTC; CDR3 protein: CASSDDSYEQYF
D gene: .; J gene: TRBJ2-5; V gene: TRBV28; clone size: few; CDR3 DNA: TGTGCCAGCAGTATAAACAATGGGGAGACCCAGTACTTC; CDR3 protein: CASSINNGETQYF
D gene: .; J gene: TRBJ1-6; V gene: TRBV27; clone size: few; CDR3 DNA: TGTGCCAGCAGTTTTCAACAGGGTAATTCACCCCTCCACTTT; CDR3 protein: CASSFQQGNSPLHF
D gene: TRBD1; J gene: TRBJ2-2; V gene: TRBV5-1; clone size: .; CDR3 DNA: TGCGCCAGCAGCCCCGGACAGGTCACCGGGGAGCTGTTTTTT; CDR3 protein: CASSPGQVTGELFF
D gene: .; J gene: TRBJ1-3; V gene: TRBV7-9; clone size: .; CDR3 DNA: TGTGCCAGCAGCTGGGGGGACGAAACTGGAAACACCATATATTTT; CDR3 protein: CASSWGDETGNTIYF
D gene: .; J gene: TRBJ2-4; V gene: TRBV5-4; clone size: .; CDR3 DNA: TGTGCCAGCAGCCAATCGGGGGAAAACATTCAGTACTTC; CDR3 protein: CASSQSGENIQYF
D gene: .; J gene: TRBJ2-7; V gene: TRBV1; clone size: .; CDR3 DNA: TGCACCAGCAGCCAAGCCACACACGGACTAGCGGGAGTCATGCACGAGCAGTACTTC; CDR3 protein: CTSSQATHGLAGVMHEQYF
D gene: .; J gene: TRBJ2-3; V gene: TRBV11-2; clone size: few; CDR3 DNA: TGTGCCAGCAGCTTAGGGAGAGACACAGATACGCAGTATTTT; CDR3 protein: CASSLGRDTDTQYF
D gene: .; J gene: TRBJ1-1; V gene: TRBV5-1; clone size: .; CDR3 DNA: TGCGCCAGCAGCTCGGATTTGGGGATGAACACTGAAGCTTTCTTT; CDR3 protein: CASSSDLGMNTEAFF
D gene: .; J gene: TRBJ2-7; V gene: TRBV29-1; clone size: .; CDR3 DNA: TGCAGCGTTATCGACAGTACCTACGAGCAGTACTTC; CDR3 protein: CSVIDSTYEQYF
D gene: TRBD1; J gene: TRBJ2-7; V gene: TRBV27; clone size: few; CDR3 DNA: TGTGCCAGCAGTTCCATTCAGGGGGCAGTTTGGCAGTACTTC; CDR3 protein: CASSSIQGAVWQYF
D gene: TRBD1; J gene: TRBJ1-2; V gene: TRBV5-4; clone size: few; CDR3 DNA: TGTGCCAGCAGCTTGGCCACCAGGGGGGACTATGGCTACACCTTC; CDR3 protein: CASSLATRGDYGYTF
D gene: .; J gene: TRBJ2-7; V gene: TRBV28; clone size: .; CDR3 DNA: TGTGCCAGCAGTTTTCCTAGGTTCAACATGGGGGACGAGCAGTACTTC; CDR3 protein: CASSFPRFNMGDEQYF
D gene: .; J gene: TRBJ2-7; V gene: TRBV2; clone size: few; CDR3 DNA: TGTGCCAGCAATGGACAATTCTCCTACGAGCAGTACTTC; CDR3 protein: CASNGQFSYEQYF
D gene: TRBD1; J gene: TRBJ1-4; V gene: TRBV4-3; clone size: few; CDR3 DNA: TGCGCCAGCAGCCAAGGTGTGCAGGGGGGAAAACTGTTTTTT; CDR3 protein: CASSQGVQGGKLFF
D gene: .; J gene: TRBJ2-6; V gene: TRBV4-3; clone size: .; CDR3 DNA: TGCGCCAGCAGCCAAGACCCGGGGAGCTCTGGGGCCAACGTCCTGACTTTC; CDR3 protein: CASSQDPGSSGANVLTF
D gene: .; J gene: TRBJ1-5; V gene: TRBV28; clone size: .; CDR3 DNA: TGTGCCAGCAGTCTAAGGGTTGGCAATCAGCCCCAGCATTTT; CDR3 protein: CASSLRVGNQPQHF
D gene: .; J gene: TRBJ1-1; V gene: TRBV2; clone size: few; CDR3 DNA: TGTGCCAGCAGTGAAGCTTGGGCTTTCTTT; CDR3 protein: CASSEAWAFF
D gene: .; J gene: TRBJ2-7; V gene: TRBV5-1; clone size: .; CDR3 DNA: TGCGCCAGCAGCCGAATGGACGGATACGAGCAGTACTTC; CDR3 protein: CASSRMDGYEQYF
D gene: .; J gene: TRBJ1-1; V gene: TRBV7-6; clone size: .; CDR3 DNA: TGTGCCAGCAGCTTAGCAGGGATCACTGAAGCTTTCTTT; CDR3 protein: CASSLAGITEAFF
D gene: .; J gene: TRBJ2-2; V gene: TRBV30; clone size: .; CDR3 DNA: TGTGCCTGGAGGCCGGGGGCGTACACCGGGGAGCTGTTTTTT; CDR3 protein: CAWRPGAYTGELFF
D gene: .; J gene: TRBJ2-7; V gene: TRBV2; clone size: few; CDR3 DNA: TGTGCCAGCAGTGAAGCGATGGGGCTAGCGTCCGAGCAGTACTTC; CDR3 protein: CASSEAMGLASEQYF
D gene: .; J gene: TRBJ2-3; V gene: TRBV29-1; clone size: few; CDR3 DNA: TGCAGCGTTTGCCCAGCCACAGATACGCAGTATTTT; CDR3 protein: CSVCPATDTQYF
D gene: .; J gene: TRBJ1-1; V gene: TRBV4-1; clone size: once; CDR3 DNA: TGCGCCAGCAGCCAAATTCCAGGGAGTGAAACTGAAGCTTTCTTT; CDR3 protein: CASSQIPGSETEAFF
D gene: .; J gene: TRBJ2-3; V gene: TRBV30; clone size: once; CDR3 DNA: TGTGCATGGGGGATGGGAGAGGCGCAGTATTTT; CDR3 protein: CAWGMGEAQYF
D gene: .; J gene: TRBJ2-7; V gene: TRBV25-1; clone size: .; CDR3 DNA: TGTGCCAGCAGTGATCCGGGACCAACGGTCGAGCAGTACTTC; CDR3 protein: CASSDPGPTVEQYF
D gene: .; J gene: TRBJ1-1; V gene: TRBV30; clone size: .; CDR3 DNA: TGTGCCTGGAAGGGACAACCTAACACTGAAGCTTTCTTT; CDR3 protein: CAWKGQPNTEAFF
D gene: TRBD1; J gene: TRBJ1-1; V gene: TRBV9; clone size: few; CDR3 DNA: TGTGCCAGCAGCCCCTCCGGGACAGGGAACACTGAAGCTTTCTTT; CDR3 protein: CASSPSGTGNTEAFF
D gene: .; J gene: TRBJ2-7; V gene: TRBV28; clone size: once; CDR3 DNA: TGTGCCAGCAGTGCCAGGGGAGGAAGCTCCTACGAGCAGTACTTC; CDR3 protein: CASSARGGSSYEQYF
D gene: .; J gene: TRBJ1-1; V gene: TRBV7-6; clone size: few; CDR3 DNA: TGTGCCAGCAGCTTATCCGGCAGAGTGAACACTGAAGCTTTCTTT; CDR3 protein: CASSLSGRVNTEAFF